This T cell receptor beta chain was recovered during a study of CD8+ T cells in alopecia areata. With respect to this clone: Its antigen remains unknown.

As to treatment: oral pan-JAK inhibitor, 5-10 mg twice daily. The researchers isolated CD4+ and CD8+ T cells from PBMCs by sorting. Broader study findings: Tofacitinib significantly reduced both scalp clonality and expanded CD8+ clones among the top 100. Alphabeta T cells residing in normal skin are also sequenced in scalp samples.

Trimming pared 4 bases from V and 3 bases from J, leaving 6 bases between. Germline V lookup: CDR1 SQVTM, CDR2 ANQGSEA. This CDR3 spans 12 amino acids. RNA was extracted and reverse transcribed into cDNA as the sequencing template. Clones were sequenced by immunoSEQ multiplex PCR, and TCRdb holds only the in-frame ones, with some missing. The repertoire holds roughly 150,000 clones, with roughly 50% as singletons. The clonotype comes from a human donor with alopecia areata. The rearrangement links TRBV29-1 to TRBJ2-2; no firm D call. Sequenced material: CD8+ T cells sorted from blood, taken at week 4, from a patient treated with tofacitinib. The CDR3: CSVVSHTGELFF. For the CDR3, the DNA is TGCAGCGTTGTATCCCACACCGGGGAGCTGTTTTTT.